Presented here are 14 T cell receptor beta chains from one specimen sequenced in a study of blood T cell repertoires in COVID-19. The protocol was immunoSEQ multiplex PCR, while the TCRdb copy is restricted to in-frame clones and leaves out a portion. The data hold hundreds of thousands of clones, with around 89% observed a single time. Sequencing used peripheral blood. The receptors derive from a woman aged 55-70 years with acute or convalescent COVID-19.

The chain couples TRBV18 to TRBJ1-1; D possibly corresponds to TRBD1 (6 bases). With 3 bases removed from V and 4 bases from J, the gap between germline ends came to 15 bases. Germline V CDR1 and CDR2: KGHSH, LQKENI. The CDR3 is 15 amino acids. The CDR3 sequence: CASSPPGGAITEAFF. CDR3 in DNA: TGTGCCAGCTCACCGCCGGGGGGGGCAATCACTGAAGCTTTCTTT. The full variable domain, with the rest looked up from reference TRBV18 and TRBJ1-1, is NAGVMQNPRHLVRRRGQEARLRCSPMKGHSHVYWYRQLPEEGLKFMVYLQKENIIDESGMPKERFSAEFPKEGPSILRIQQVVRGDSAAYFCASSPPGGAITEAFFGQGTRLTVV.

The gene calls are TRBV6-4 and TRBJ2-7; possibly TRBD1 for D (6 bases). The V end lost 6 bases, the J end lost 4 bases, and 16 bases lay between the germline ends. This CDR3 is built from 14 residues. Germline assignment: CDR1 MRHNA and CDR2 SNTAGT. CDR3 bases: TGTGCCAGCAGGGAACAGGGATTTATGTACGAGCAGTACTTC. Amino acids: CASREQGFMYEQYF.

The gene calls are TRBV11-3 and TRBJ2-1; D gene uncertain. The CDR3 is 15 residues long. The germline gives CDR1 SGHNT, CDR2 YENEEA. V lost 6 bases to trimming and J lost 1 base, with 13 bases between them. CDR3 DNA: TGTGCCAGCAGTCCCGGCCAGGTATCCTACAATGAGCAGTTCTTC. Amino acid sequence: CASSPGQVSYNEQFF.

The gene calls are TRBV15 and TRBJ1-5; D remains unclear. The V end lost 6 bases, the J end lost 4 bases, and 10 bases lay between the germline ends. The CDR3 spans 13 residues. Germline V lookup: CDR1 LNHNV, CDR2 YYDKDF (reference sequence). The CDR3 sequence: CATSVRLNQPQHF. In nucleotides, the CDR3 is TGTGCCACCAGTGTACGGTTGAATCAGCCCCAGCATTTT.

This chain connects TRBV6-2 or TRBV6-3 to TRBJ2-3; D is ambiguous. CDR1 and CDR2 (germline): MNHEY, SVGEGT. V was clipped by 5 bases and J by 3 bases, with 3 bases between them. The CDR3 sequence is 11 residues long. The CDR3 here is CASSTTDTQYF. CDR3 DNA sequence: TGTGCCAGCAGTACTACAGATACGCAGTATTTT.

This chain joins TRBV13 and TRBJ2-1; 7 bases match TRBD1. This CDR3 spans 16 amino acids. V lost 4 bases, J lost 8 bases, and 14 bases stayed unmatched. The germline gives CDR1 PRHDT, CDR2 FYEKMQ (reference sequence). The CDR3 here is CASSSLDRSVNDEQFF. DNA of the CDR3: TGTGCCAGCAGCTCCTTGGACAGGTCAGTCAACGATGAGCAGTTCTTC.

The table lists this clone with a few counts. DNA for the CDR3: TGTGCCACAGGGCACCTTAATCAGCCCCAGCATTTT. This codes for CATGHLNQPQHF. The chain links TRBV5-8 to TRBJ1-5; a weak D match, TRBD1 (5 bases). CDR3 length equals 12 residues. CDR1 and CDR2 from the germline V gene are SGHTS and YDEGEE. V dropped 9 bases and J dropped 4 bases, with 11 bases sitting between them.

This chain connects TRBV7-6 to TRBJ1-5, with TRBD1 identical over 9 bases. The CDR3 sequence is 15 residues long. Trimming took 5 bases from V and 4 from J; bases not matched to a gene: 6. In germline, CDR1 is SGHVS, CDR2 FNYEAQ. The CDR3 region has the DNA TGTGCCAGCAGCGAATTCGGACAGGGGAATCAGCCCCAGCATTTT. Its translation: CASSEFGQGNQPQHF.

The CDR3 sequence is CASSLDPIAGGRETQYF. The DNA of the CDR3 is TGCGCCAGCAGCTTGGACCCTATCGCGGGGGGCCGAGAGACCCAGTACTTC. This sequence joins TRBV5-1 and TRBJ2-5, with 8 bases matching TRBD2. The J segment lost 4 bases and the V segment lost 0 bases, leaving 11 bases of the junction unmatched. The germline CDR1 and CDR2 sequences are SGHRS and YFSETQ. This CDR3 spans 17 amino acids.

CDR3 sequence: CASSVGQGLNTGELFF. The CDR3 region has the DNA TGTGCCAGCAGCGTAGGACAGGGGCTTAACACCGGGGAGCTGTTTTTT. The genes are TRBV9 and TRBJ2-2, with 8 bases matching TRBD1. The CDR3 is 16 residues long. The junction had 3 bases not matched to a gene; V was cut back by 0 bases and J by 2 bases. The germline V gene has CDR1 SGDLS and CDR2 YYNGEE. Looking up the rest from reference TRBV9 and TRBJ2-2 gives the full variable domain: DSGVTQTPKHLITATGQRVTLRCSPRSGDLSVYWYQQSLDQGLQFLIQYYNGEERAKGNILERFSAQQFPDLHSELNLSSLELGDSALYFCASSVGQGLNTGELFFGEGSRLTVL.

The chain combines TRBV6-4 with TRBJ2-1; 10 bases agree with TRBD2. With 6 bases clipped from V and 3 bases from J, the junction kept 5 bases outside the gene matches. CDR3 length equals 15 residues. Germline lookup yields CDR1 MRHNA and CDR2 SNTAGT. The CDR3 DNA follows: TGTGCCAGCAGCGCATCTAGCGGGAGCTACAATGAGCAGTTCTTC. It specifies CASSASSGSYNEQFF.

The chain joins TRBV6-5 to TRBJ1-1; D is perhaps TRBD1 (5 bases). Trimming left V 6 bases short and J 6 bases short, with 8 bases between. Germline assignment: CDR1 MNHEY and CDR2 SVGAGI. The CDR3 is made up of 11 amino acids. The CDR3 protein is CASRPGSEAFF. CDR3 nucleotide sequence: TGTGCCAGCAGACCAGGGTCTGAAGCTTTCTTT.

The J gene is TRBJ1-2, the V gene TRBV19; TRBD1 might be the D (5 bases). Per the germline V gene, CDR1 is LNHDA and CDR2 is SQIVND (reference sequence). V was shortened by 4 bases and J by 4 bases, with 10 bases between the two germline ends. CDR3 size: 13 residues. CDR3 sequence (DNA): TGTGCCAGTAGTACGCCAGGGTCCTATGGCTACACCTTC. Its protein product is CASSTPGSYGYTF.

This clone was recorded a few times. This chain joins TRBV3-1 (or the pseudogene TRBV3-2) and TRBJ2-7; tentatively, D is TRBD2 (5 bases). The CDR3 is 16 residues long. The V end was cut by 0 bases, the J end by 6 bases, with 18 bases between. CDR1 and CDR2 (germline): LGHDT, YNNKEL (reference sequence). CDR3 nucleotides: TGTGCCAGCAGCCAAGATCGGACTCTCCGAGTGGGCGAGCAGTACTTC. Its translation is CASSQDRTLRVGEQYF.